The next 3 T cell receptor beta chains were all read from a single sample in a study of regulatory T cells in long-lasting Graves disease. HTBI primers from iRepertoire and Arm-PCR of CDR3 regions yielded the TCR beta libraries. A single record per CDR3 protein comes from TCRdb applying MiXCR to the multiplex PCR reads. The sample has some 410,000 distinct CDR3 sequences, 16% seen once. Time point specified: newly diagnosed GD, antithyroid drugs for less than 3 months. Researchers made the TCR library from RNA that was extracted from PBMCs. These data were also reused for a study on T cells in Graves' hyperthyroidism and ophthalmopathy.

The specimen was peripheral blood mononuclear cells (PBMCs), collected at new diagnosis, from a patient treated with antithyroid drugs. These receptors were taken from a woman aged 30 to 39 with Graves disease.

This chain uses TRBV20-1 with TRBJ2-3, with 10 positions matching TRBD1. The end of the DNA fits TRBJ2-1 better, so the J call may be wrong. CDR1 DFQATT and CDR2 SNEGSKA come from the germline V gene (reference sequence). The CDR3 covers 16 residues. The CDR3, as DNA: TGCAGTGCTAGAGATACCGACAGGGGGCGCATGAATGAGCAGTTCTTC. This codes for CSARDTDRGRMNEQFF.

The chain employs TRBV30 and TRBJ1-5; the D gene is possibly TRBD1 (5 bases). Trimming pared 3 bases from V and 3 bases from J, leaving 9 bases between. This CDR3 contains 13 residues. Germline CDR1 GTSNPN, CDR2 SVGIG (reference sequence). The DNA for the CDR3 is TGTGCCTGGAGACAGGAGGCCAATCAGCCCCAGCATTTT. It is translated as CAWRQEANQPQHF.

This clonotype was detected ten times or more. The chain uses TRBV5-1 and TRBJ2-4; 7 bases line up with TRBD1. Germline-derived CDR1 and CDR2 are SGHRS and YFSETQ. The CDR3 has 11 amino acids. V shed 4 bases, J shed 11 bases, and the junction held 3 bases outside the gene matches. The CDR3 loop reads CASSHGQVQYF. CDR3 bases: TGCGCCAGCAGCCACGGACAGGTTCAGTACTTC.